The T cell receptor (beta chain) under discussion was sequenced for a study of identical twins. Study observations and caveats: Cord blood's abundant beta clonotypes had fewer insertions, unlike memory repertoires.

Healthy Caucasians made up all donors. This CDR3 has 11 residues. Trimming removed 5 bases from V and 5 bases from J, with 6 bases in between. Germline CDR1 and CDR2: SGHKS and YYEKEE (reference sequence). This clonotype was observed a handful of times. Its antigen remains unknown. TCRdb ran MiXCR on the 5' RACE reads and lists one entry per CDR3 protein. The data show about 220,000 distinct CDR3 sequences, approximately 7.8% seen once. This same sample was also part of a study on yellow fever vaccine responses in identical twins.

This TCR was sampled from a woman aged 18-35 years in good health. The J gene is TRBJ2-3, the V gene TRBV5-5; D is unresolved. Specimen: CD8+ T cells sorted from blood. In DNA form, the CDR3 reads TGTGCCAGCAGGGGGATAGATACGCAGTATTTT. It encodes CASRGIDTQYF.